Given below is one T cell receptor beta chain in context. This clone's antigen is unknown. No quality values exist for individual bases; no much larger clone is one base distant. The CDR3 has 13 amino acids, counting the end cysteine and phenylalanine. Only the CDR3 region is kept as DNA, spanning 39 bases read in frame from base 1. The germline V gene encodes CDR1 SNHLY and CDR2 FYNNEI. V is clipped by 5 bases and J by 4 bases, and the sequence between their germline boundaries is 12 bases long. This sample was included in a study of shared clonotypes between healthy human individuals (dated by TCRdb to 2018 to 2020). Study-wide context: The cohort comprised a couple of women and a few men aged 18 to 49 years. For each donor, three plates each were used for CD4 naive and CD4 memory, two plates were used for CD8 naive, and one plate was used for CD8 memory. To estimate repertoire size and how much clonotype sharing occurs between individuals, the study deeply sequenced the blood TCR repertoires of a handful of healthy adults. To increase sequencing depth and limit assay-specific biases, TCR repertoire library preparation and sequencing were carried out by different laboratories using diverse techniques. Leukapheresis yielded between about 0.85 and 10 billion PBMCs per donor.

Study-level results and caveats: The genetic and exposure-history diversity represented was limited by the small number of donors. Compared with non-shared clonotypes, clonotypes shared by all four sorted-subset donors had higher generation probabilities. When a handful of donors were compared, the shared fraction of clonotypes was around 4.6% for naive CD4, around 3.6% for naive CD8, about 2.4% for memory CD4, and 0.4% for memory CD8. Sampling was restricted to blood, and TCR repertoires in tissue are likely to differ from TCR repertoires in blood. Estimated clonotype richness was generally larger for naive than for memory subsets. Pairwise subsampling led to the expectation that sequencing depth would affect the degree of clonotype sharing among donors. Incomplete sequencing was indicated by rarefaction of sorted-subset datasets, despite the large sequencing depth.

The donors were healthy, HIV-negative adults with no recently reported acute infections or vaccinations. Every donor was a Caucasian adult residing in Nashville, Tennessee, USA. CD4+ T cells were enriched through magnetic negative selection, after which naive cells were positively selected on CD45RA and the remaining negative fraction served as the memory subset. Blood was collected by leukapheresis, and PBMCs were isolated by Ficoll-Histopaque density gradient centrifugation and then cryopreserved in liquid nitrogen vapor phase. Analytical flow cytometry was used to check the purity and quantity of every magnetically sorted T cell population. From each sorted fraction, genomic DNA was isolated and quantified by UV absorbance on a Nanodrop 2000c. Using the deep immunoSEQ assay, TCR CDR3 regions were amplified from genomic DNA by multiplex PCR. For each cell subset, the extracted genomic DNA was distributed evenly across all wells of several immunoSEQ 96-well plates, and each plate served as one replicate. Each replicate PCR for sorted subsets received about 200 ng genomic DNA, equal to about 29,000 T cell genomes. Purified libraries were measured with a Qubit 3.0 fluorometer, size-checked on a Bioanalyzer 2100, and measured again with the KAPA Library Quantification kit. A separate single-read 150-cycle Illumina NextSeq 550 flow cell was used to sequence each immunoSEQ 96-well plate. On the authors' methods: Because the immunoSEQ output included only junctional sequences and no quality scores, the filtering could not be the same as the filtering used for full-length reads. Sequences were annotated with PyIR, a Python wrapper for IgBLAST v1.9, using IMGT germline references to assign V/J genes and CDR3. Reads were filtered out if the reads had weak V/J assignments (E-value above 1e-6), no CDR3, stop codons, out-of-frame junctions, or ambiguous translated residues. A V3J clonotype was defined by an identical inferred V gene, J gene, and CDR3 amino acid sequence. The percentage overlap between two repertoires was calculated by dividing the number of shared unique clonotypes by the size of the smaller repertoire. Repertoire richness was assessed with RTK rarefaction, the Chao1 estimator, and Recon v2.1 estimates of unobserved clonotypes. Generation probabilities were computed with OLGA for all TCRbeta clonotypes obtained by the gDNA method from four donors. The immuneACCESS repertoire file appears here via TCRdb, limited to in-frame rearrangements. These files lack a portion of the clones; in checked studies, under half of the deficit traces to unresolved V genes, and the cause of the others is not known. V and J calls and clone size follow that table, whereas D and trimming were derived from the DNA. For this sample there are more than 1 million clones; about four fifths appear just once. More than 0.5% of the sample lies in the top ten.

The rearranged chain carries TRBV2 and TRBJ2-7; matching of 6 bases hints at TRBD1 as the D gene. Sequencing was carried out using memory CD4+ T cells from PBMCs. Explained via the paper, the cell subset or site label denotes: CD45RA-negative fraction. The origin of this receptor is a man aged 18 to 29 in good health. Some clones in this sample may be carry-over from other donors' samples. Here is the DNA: TGTGCCAGCAGTTACCCCGACAGGTACGAGCAGTACTTC. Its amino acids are CASSYPDRYEQYF.